A selection of T cell receptor beta chains follows, all from one sample in a study of blood T cells in healthy people across ages. A single record per CDR3 protein comes from TCRdb applying MiXCR to the 5' RACE reads. The sample holds just under 750,000 distinct CDR3 sequences; 22% are singletons and the top ten take 22%. Sequencing was carried out using blood. The receptors stem from a man between 65 and 85 years old in good health. Each CDR3 is given with its conserved first and last residue. Each record gives: J gene, clone size, V gene, D gene, CDR3 length, CDR3 protein, CDR3 DNA. D genes are given only for firm matches. Clone size is not always given. Where it is, it says once, few, many or a class for expanded clones.

J: TRBJ2-3; size: .; V: TRBV24-1; D: .; length: 15; CDR3: CATSGTAEATDTQYF; DNA: TGTGCCACCAGTGGTACGGCAGAAGCCACAGATACGCAGTATTTT
J: TRBJ2-3; size: few; V: TRBV5-1; D: TRBD2; length: 15; CDR3: CASSIQRGLTDTQYF; DNA: TGCGCCAGCAGCATACAGCGGGGCCTCACAGATACGCAGTATTTT
J: TRBJ2-3; size: .; V: TRBV7-2; D: TRBD2; length: 16; CDR3: CASSLVASGDADTQYF; DNA: TGTGCCAGCAGCTTAGTGGCTAGCGGGGATGCAGATACGCAGTATTTT
J: TRBJ2-1; size: .; V: TRBV20-1; D: .; length: 14; CDR3: CSAREATGLNEQFF; DNA: TGCAGTGCTAGAGAGGCAACAGGGCTCAATGAGCAGTTCTTC
J: TRBJ2-5; size: .; V: TRBV18; D: TRBD1; length: 16; CDR3: CASSPYGTGEKETQYF; DNA: TGTGCCAGCTCACCCTACGGGACAGGGGAAAAAGAGACCCAGTACTTC
J: TRBJ2-5; size: few; V: TRBV5-1; D: TRBD2; length: 16; CDR3: CASSLGDLAGAETQYF; DNA: TGCGCCAGCAGCTTGGGGGACCTAGCGGGGGCAGAGACCCAGTACTTC
J: TRBJ2-2; size: few; V: TRBV12-3/TRBV12-4; D: TRBD2; length: 16; CDR3: CASSLVLAGVTGELFF; DNA: TGTGCCAGCAGTTTAGTACTAGCGGGAGTCACCGGGGAGCTGTTTTTT
J: TRBJ2-7; size: .; V: TRBV24-1; D: TRBD1; length: 15; CDR3: CATSPTGTGIHEQYF; DNA: TGTGCCACCAGTCCTACCGGGACAGGCATCCACGAGCAGTACTTC
J: TRBJ1-4; size: few; V: TRBV20-1; D: TRBD1; length: 17; CDR3: CSASPGTGTLTNEKLFF; DNA: TGCAGTGCTAGTCCCGGGACAGGGACCCTGACTAATGAAAAACTGTTTTTT
J: TRBJ2-7; size: many; V: TRBV10-3; D: .; length: 11; CDR3: CAIRGFNEQYF; DNA: TGTGCCATCAGGGGTTTCAACGAGCAGTACTTC
J: TRBJ1-2; size: .; V: TRBV18; D: TRBD1; length: 15; CDR3: CASSLNRDRGDGYTF; DNA: TGTGCCAGCTCACTCAACCGGGACAGGGGCGATGGCTACACCTTC
J: TRBJ2-2; size: few; V: TRBV10-3; D: .; length: 12; CDR3: CAISEGTGELFF; DNA: TGTGCCATCAGTGAAGGGACCGGGGAGCTGTTTTTT
J: TRBJ1-1; size: many; V: TRBV29-1; D: .; length: 13; CDR3: CSVGETGNTEAFF; DNA: TGCAGCGTTGGAGAGACAGGGAACACTGAAGCTTTCTTT
J: TRBJ1-4; size: .; V: TRBV6-5; D: .; length: 15; CDR3: CASSYSGTPDEKLFF; DNA: TGTGCCAGCAGTTACTCGGGTACACCCGATGAAAAACTGTTTTTT
J: TRBJ1-2; size: few; V: TRBV18; D: .; length: 13; CDR3: CASSPQERYGYTF; DNA: TGTGCCAGCTCACCACAGGAGCGCTATGGCTACACCTTC
J: TRBJ2-3; size: .; V: TRBV5-1; D: .; length: 14; CDR3: CASIKGTVTDTQYF; DNA: TGCGCCAGCATCAAGGGTACGGTGACAGATACGCAGTATTTT
J: TRBJ2-3; size: .; V: TRBV20-1; D: .; length: 17; CDR3: CSARDGRQMHGADTQYF; DNA: TGCAGTGCTAGAGATGGTCGACAGATGCATGGGGCAGATACGCAGTATTTT
J: TRBJ2-3; size: .; V: TRBV18; D: TRBD2; length: 15; CDR3: CASSPTGGTTDTQYF; DNA: TGTGCCAGCTCACCAACGGGGGGAACCACAGATACGCAGTATTTT
J: TRBJ1-5; size: .; V: TRBV28; D: .; length: 18; CDR3: CASSFVRSAEYSNQPQHF; DNA: TGTGCCAGCAGTTTCGTTAGGTCGGCAGAGTATAGCAATCAGCCCCAGCATTTT
J: TRBJ2-1; size: .; V: TRBV20-1; D: .; length: 11; CDR3: CSAPWVGEQFF; DNA: TGCAGTGCCCCCTGGGTGGGGGAGCAGTTCTTC
J: TRBJ1-1; size: many; V: TRBV18; D: TRBD1; length: 14; CDR3: CASSPTGYDTEAFF; DNA: TGTGCCAGCTCCCCGACAGGGTATGACACTGAAGCTTTCTTT